This TCR beta chain stems from a study of post-analysis software for immune sequencing data. The study, taken as a whole, reports: Higher frequency in patients than in controls was seen for about five TRBV segments, with TRBV5-6, TRBV5-1 and TRBV20-1 among them.

This CDR3 has 13 amino acids. Germline-derived CDR1 and CDR2 are DFQATT and SNEGSKA (reference sequence). V lost 6 bases and J 1 base, leaving 13 bases between the germline ends. This clonotype was picked up a small number of times. Its target is not known. Every TCR beta cDNA library bore unique molecular identifiers. One entry per CDR3 protein results from TCRdb running MiXCR on the PCR reads. Among about 820,000 distinct CDR3 sequences listed, under 70% were seen once. The chain recombines TRBV20-1 with TRBJ2-7; no firm D call. Specimen: blood. The origin of this receptor is a girl aged 5-17 years with multiple sclerosis. CDR3 DNA: TGCAGTGCCCCCGGGCCTGTTTCCTACGAGCAGTACTTC. This encodes CSAPGPVSYEQYF.